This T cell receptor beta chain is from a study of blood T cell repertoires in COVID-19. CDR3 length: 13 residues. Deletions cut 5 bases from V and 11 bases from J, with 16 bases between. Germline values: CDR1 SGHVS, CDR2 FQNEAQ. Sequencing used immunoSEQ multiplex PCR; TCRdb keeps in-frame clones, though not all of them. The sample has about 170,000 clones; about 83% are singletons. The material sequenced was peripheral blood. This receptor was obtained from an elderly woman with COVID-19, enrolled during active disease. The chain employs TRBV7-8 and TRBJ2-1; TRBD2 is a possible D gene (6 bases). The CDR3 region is CASSRELDLQQFF. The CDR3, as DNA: TGTGCCAGCAGCCGGGAGTTGGATCTACAGCAGTTCTTC.